Below, 21 T cell receptor beta chains from the same sample are listed, as sequenced in a study of control samples from healthy donors and cancer patients. Assay: immunoSEQ multiplex PCR; the TCRdb copy retains only in-frame clones and omits some. The data show about 170,000 clones, roughly 91% seen once. Sample: blood. Receptors originate from a woman in her 30s in good health.

The rearrangement links TRBV2 to TRBJ2-4, with 8 bases aligning to TRBD1. CDR3 length equals 18 residues. The V gene's germline CDR1 is SNHLY and CDR2 FYNNEI. V shed 4 bases and J 2 bases; nucleotides not matched to a gene: 13. CDR3 amino acids: CASSVRQGAYFSKNIQYF. CDR3 coding DNA: TGTGCCAGCAGTGTCCGGCAGGGGGCGTATTTTTCCAAAAACATTCAGTACTTC.

CDR3 region: CSATSGDIQYF. In DNA form, the CDR3 reads TGCAGTGCTACCAGCGGGGACATTCAGTACTTC. This sequence joins TRBV20-1 and TRBJ2-4, with 7 positions matching TRBD2. V lost 4 bases and J lost 8; bases outside the gene matches: 2. The CDR3 totals 11 residues. Germline CDR1 and CDR2: DFQATT and SNEGSKA (reference sequence).

The rearrangement uses TRBV6-1 and TRBJ1-6; a weak D match, TRBD1 (6 bases). Trimming took 3 bases from V and 6 from J, leaving 9 bases between them. The CDR3 runs 14 residues. Germline loops: CDR1 MNHNS, CDR2 SASEGT. CDR3 in DNA: TGTGCCAGCAGTGACCCGGACAGTAATTCACCCCTCCACTTT. This encodes CASSDPDSNSPLHF.

The J gene is TRBJ1-2, the V gene TRBV6-5, with D unresolved. CDR1 and CDR2 from the germline V gene are MNHEY and SVGAGI. The CDR3 contains 12 residues. Trimming took off 6 bases at V and 4 bases at J, with 9 bases between the two ends. The CDR3 here is CASRDGVYGYTF. In nucleotides, the CDR3 is TGTGCCAGCAGGGACGGAGTCTATGGCTACACCTTC.

The chain is built from TRBV6-6 and TRBJ1-2, with D unresolved. The CDR3 runs 13 residues. Trimming pared 2 bases from V and 4 bases from J, leaving 8 bases between. Germline values: CDR1 MNHNY, CDR2 SVGAGI (reference sequence). The CDR3 region is CASSYEGGYGYTF. The CDR3 DNA reads as TGTGCCAGCAGTTACGAGGGTGGCTATGGCTACACCTTC.

In its sample, this clone was seen a few times. The chain joins TRBV3-1 (or the pseudogene TRBV3-2) to TRBJ1-2, with TRBD1 identical over 7 bases. Trimming removed 5 bases from V and 8 bases from J; junction bases left unmatched: 5. Germline V CDR1 and CDR2: LGHDT, YNNKEL (reference sequence). The CDR3 totals 12 residues. The CDR3 region has the DNA TGTGCCAGCAGCTTACCGACAGGGGGCTACACCTTC. This encodes CASSLPTGGYTF.

Comment on this clone: This CDR3 is also generated by other DNA sequences in the sample. CDR3 amino acids: CASSSYEQYF. In DNA form, the CDR3 reads TGTGCCAGCAGTTCCTACGAGCAGTACTTC. The gene calls are TRBV27 and TRBJ2-7; D gene ambiguous. Germline V gene data show CDR1 as MNHEY and CDR2 as SMNVEV (reference sequence). This CDR3 is 10 amino acids long. V lost 4 bases and J lost 2, with 0 bases in between.

The V gene is TRBV19, the J gene TRBJ1-3; D call uncertain. CDR3 length: 15 residues. The germline CDR1 and CDR2 sequences are LNHDA and SQIVND (reference sequence). Trimming stripped 5 bases from V and 0 bases from J, with 11 bases between. CDR3 bases: TGTGCCAGTAGTCCAGGACTGGGCTCTGGAAACACCATATATTTT. Protein: CASSPGLGSGNTIYF.

The chain carries TRBV11-2 and TRBJ2-7; D not certain. This CDR3 has 14 amino acids. Trimming removed 1 base at V and 0 bases at J, with 7 bases between. Looked up from germline, CDR1 is SGHAT and CDR2 is FQNNGV. This chain's CDR3 is CASSLGLSSYEQYF. In DNA form, the CDR3 reads TGTGCCAGCAGCTTAGGCTTAAGCTCCTACGAGCAGTACTTC.

The V and J genes are TRBV19 and TRBJ1-1; D not resolved. Trimming shortened V by 3 bases and J by 8 bases, and 7 bases separated the two germline ends. The CDR3 covers 11 residues. Germline CDR1 LNHDA, CDR2 SQIVND (reference sequence). This CDR3 is CASSIREEAFF. CDR3 DNA sequence: TGTGCCAGTAGTATTCGGGAAGAAGCTTTCTTT.

This chain links TRBV9 with TRBJ2-3; D is possibly TRBD1 or TRBD2 (5 bases each). This CDR3 contains 14 residues. Trimming shortened V by 3 bases and J by 0 bases, and 8 bases separated the two germline ends. The germline V gene has CDR1 SGDLS and CDR2 YYNGEE. CDR3 DNA: TGTGCCAGCAGCGGGGACCGGAGCACAGATACGCAGTATTTT. Its translation: CASSGDRSTDTQYF.

Concerning this clone: The same CDR3 is also encoded by other DNA sequences in this sample. This chain uses TRBV13 with TRBJ1-2, with TRBD1 matching over 11 bases. Per germline, CDR1 PRHDT and CDR2 FYEKMQ (reference sequence). This CDR3 has 14 residues. Germline trimming cut 0 bases from V and 11 bases from J; bases unmatched to any gene: 5. CDR3 nucleotides: TGTGCCAGCAGCTTAGGGGACAGGGGGCGCGGGTACACCTTC. This gives the protein CASSLGDRGRGYTF.

Worth noting for this clone: Other DNA sequences from this sample encode an identical CDR3 as well. J is TRBJ1-2 and V is TRBV5-1, with 9 bases that match TRBD1. This CDR3 has 14 amino acids. In germline, CDR1 is SGHRS, CDR2 YFSETQ. Trimming took 0 bases from V and 4 from J; bases not matched to a gene: 1. CDR3 loop: CASSLGQGVYGYTF. The CDR3 DNA is TGCGCCAGCAGCTTGGGACAGGGGGTCTATGGCTACACCTTC.

This chain connects TRBV7-8 to TRBJ1-4, with D possibly being TRBD1 (6 bases). This CDR3 is 15 amino acids long. CDR1 is SGHVS and CDR2 is FQNEAQ in the germline V gene. Trimming removed 5 bases at V and 8 bases at J, with 18 bases between. In DNA form, the CDR3 reads TGTGCCAGCAGCCCCAGGGGCAGGGCGGGAGAAAAACTGTTTTTT. It is translated as CASSPRGRAGEKLFF.

This chain uses TRBV10-3 with TRBJ2-1; D gene unclear. The germline V gene has CDR1 ENHRY and CDR2 SYGVKD. V was clipped by 2 bases and J by 5 bases, with 7 bases between them. The CDR3 consists of 13 residues. As DNA, the CDR3 is TGTGCCATCAGTGAGACACCGAACAATGAGCAGTTCTTC. It translates to CAISETPNNEQFF.

The chain is built from TRBV24-1 and TRBJ1-1; D is unresolved. This CDR3 is built from 11 residues. With 8 bases removed from V and 7 bases from J, the gap between germline ends came to 10 bases. Germline lookup yields CDR1 KGHDR and CDR2 SFDVKD. DNA for the CDR3: TGTGCCACCACCGAGGACGGTGAAGCTTTCTTT. This gives the protein CATTEDGEAFF.

The rearrangement links TRBV4-3 to TRBJ2-3, with TRBD1 matching over 7 bases. After removal of 4 bases from V and 2 bases from J, the junction contained 3 bases not matched to a gene. CDR1 LGHNA and CDR2 YSLEER come from the germline V gene. This CDR3 has 14 residues. CDR3 amino acids: CASSLDRVTDTQYF. The CDR3 bases are TGCGCCAGCAGCCTTGACAGGGTCACAGATACGCAGTATTTT.

Points on this clone: Sequence at one end of the junction differs from germline and may be a read error. The chain uses TRBV5-1 and TRBJ2-3, with TRBD2 matching over 11 bases. Germline values: CDR1 SGHRS, CDR2 YFSETQ. The CDR3 is 17 residues long. Here the CDR3 DNA reads TGCGCCGGCAGCTTGATCGTACTAGCGGGGGGCACAGATACGCAGTATTTT. This sequence encodes CAGSLIVLAGGTDTQYF.

J is TRBJ1-2 and V is TRBV6-1, with D possibly being TRBD1 (5 bases). Per the germline V gene, CDR1 is MNHNS and CDR2 is SASEGT. The CDR3 has 14 residues. V gave up 0 bases and J gave up 4 bases, with 9 bases separating them. CDR3 sequence (DNA): TGTGCCAGCAGTGAAGCGGGGGTACCCTATGGCTACACCTTC. It codes for CASSEAGVPYGYTF.

The rearrangement uses TRBV7-3 and TRBJ2-7, with unresolved D. Germline loops: CDR1 SGHTA, CDR2 FQGTGA. The CDR3 extends over 12 amino acids. The V and J ends lost 3 bases and 3 bases respectively, with 6 bases between them. CDR3 nucleotides: TGTGCCAGCAGCTTGGGCAGCTACGAGCAGTACTTC. This codes for CASSLGSYEQYF. Supplemented by reference TRBV7-3 and TRBJ2-7, the full variable domain reads GAGVSQTPSNKVTEKGKYVELRCDPISGHTALYWYRQSLGQGPEFLIYFQGTGAADDSGLPNDRFFAVRPEGSVSTLKIQRTERGDSAVYLCASSLGSYEQYFGPGTRLTVT.

V gene TRBV4-2 combines with J gene TRBJ2-5; tentatively, D is TRBD1 (6 bases). V was clipped by 4 bases and J by 0 bases, with 9 bases between them. Germline loops: CDR1 LGHNA, CDR2 YNFKEQ. The CDR3 extends over 14 amino acids. DNA of the CDR3: TGTGCCAGCAGCCCCAGACAGGACCAAGAGACCCAGTACTTC. Its translation: CASSPRQDQETQYF.